Many counts were recorded for the clone carrying this TCR beta chain. The antigen is undetermined. This record comes from a study of molecular identifiers for immune sequencing clone quantification. Study summary: Replicates involved a five-way split of RNA from about 19,000 or 110,000 naive CD8 cells, with sequencing of four. Overall study results and limits: Sharing of a barcode by identical TCR molecules could cause highly expanded clone sizes to be underestimated.

Each CDR3 protein is one row after TCRdb ran MiXCR on the PCR reads. The table lists about 510,000 distinct CDR3 sequences, roughly a fifth of them singletons. Sorted naive CD8 T cells were those defined as CD8+CD4-CCR7+CD45RA+. The V gene's germline CDR1 is SEHNR and CDR2 FQNEAQ (reference sequence). Trimming removed 0 bases at V and 1 base at J, with 10 bases between. The CDR3 runs 15 residues. The TCR originated in a human donor in good health. Some libraries in this study had Jurkat cell RNA spiked in. The specimen sequenced was naive CD8+ T cells from blood, with Jurkat cell RNA spiked in. Indicated subset: FACS-sorted CD8+CD4-CCR7+CD45RA+ naive T cells. V is TRBV7-9 and J is TRBJ2-7, with D possibly being TRBD1 or TRBD2 (5 bases each). The CDR3 is CASSLARDGSYEQYF. CDR3 nucleotides: TGTGCCAGCAGCTTAGCAAGGGACGGTTCCTACGAGCAGTACTTC.